The 18 T cell receptor beta chains in this list originate from one sample, sequenced in a study of shared clonotypes between healthy human individuals. Naive CD8 cells lacked CD45RO and underwent positive selection for CCR7, leaving out terminally differentiated effector memory CD45RA+ cells. Sequencing used immunoSEQ multiplex PCR; TCRdb keeps in-frame clones, though not all of them. The table includes about 2.1 million clones, 85% to 95% detected once. Sequenced sample: naive CD8+ T cells from PBMCs. The receptors originated from a man between 18 and 29 years old in good health. Some clones in this sample may be carry-over from other donors' samples.

V usage is TRBV19 and J usage is TRBJ2-3; 7 bases are a match to TRBD1. The V gene end was trimmed by 5 bases and the J gene end by 2 bases; junction bases not matched to a gene: 10. The CDR3 extends over 16 amino acids. Germline V CDR1 and CDR2: LNHDA, SQIVND (reference sequence). In nucleotides, the CDR3 is TGTGCCAGTAGTGCCACAGGGGCCCATTTCACAGATACGCAGTATTTT. It specifies CASSATGAHFTDTQYF.

This clone was seen just once. V usage is TRBV27 and J usage is TRBJ2-7; possible D gene TRBD2, 5 bases. CDR1 MNHEY and CDR2 SMNVEV come from the germline V gene (reference sequence). V was trimmed by 2 bases and J by 7 bases, leaving 21 bases between them. The CDR3 has 16 residues. The CDR3 sequence: CASSLIFGLAPGEQYF. CDR3 sequence (DNA): TGTGCCAGCAGTTTAATCTTCGGGCTAGCCCCGGGGGAGCAGTACTTC.

This chain joins TRBV29-1 and TRBJ2-3; 8 bases are shared with TRBD2. V lost 6 bases, J lost 8 bases, and 10 bases stayed unmatched. CDR3 size: 13 residues. Germline-derived CDR1 and CDR2 are SQVTM and ANQGSEA. CDR3 region: CSVGLVPVGTQYF. The CDR3 coding sequence is TGCAGCGTGGGACTAGTCCCCGTAGGTACGCAGTATTTT.

As regards this clone: This sample also contains other DNA sequences that code for the same CDR3. The chain is built from TRBV4-1 and TRBJ1-5; weak D call: TRBD1 (5 bases). Looked up from germline, CDR1 is MGHRA and CDR2 is YSYEKL. The CDR3 spans 15 residues. V lost 0 bases and J 3 bases, leaving 9 bases between the germline ends. CDR3 nucleotide sequence: TGCGCCAGCAGCCAAGAAGACAGTTACAATCAGCCCCAGCATTTT. Amino acids: CASSQEDSYNQPQHF.

In the case of this clone: Other DNA sequences in the same sample also yield this CDR3. This CDR3 is CASSLSVNTGELFF. The CDR3 bases are TGTGCCAGCAGTTTGTCTGTTAACACCGGGGAGCTGTTTTTT. The rearrangement links TRBV28 to TRBJ2-2; no firm D call. The CDR3 has 14 residues. The V end lost 3 bases, the J end lost 2 bases, and 7 bases lay between the germline ends. CDR1 is MDHEN and CDR2 is SYDVKM in the germline V gene.

This rearrangement joins TRBV28 to TRBJ1-3, with D perhaps TRBD1 (5 bases). The V gene's germline CDR1 is MDHEN and CDR2 SYDVKM. The V gene lost 4 bases and the J gene lost 1 base, with 14 bases spanning the gap. CDR3 size: 16 residues. The CDR3 DNA sequence: TGTGCCAGCAGTTCCCGGTCCCAGGGTTCTGGAAACACCATATATTTT. Amino acids: CASSSRSQGSGNTIYF.

The genes are TRBV7-2 and TRBJ2-7; D gene uncertain. Looked up from germline, CDR1 is SGHTA and CDR2 is FQGNSA. This CDR3 has 12 amino acids. V lost 1 base and J 7 bases, leaving 8 bases between the germline ends. CDR3 DNA sequence: TGTGCCAGCAGCTTAGTAGTCGGTGAGCAGTACTTC. Protein sequence: CASSLVVGEQYF.

The gene calls are TRBV13 and TRBJ2-1; TRBD2 matches at 8 bases. The length of the CDR3 is 17 residues. Germline CDR1 PRHDT, CDR2 FYEKMQ (reference sequence). V dropped 1 base and J dropped 2; count of bases not matched to a gene: 7. The CDR3, as DNA: TGTGCCAGCAGCTTAGAAGGGGGGACTAGGGCCTACAATGAGCAGTTCTTC. Its translation is CASSLEGGTRAYNEQFF. The variable domain in full, with the rest retrieved from reference TRBV13 and TRBJ2-1, is AAGVIQSPRHLIKEKRETATLKCYPIPRHDTVYWYQQGPGQDPQFLISFYEKMQSDKGSIPDRFSAQQFSDYHSELNMSSLELGDSALYFCASSLEGGTRAYNEQFFGPGTRLTVL.

This sequence joins TRBV7-9 and TRBJ2-1, with 11 bases lining up with TRBD2. The CDR3 is 19 residues long. Germline CDR1 and CDR2: SEHNR and FQNEAQ (reference sequence). Trimming cost V 5 bases and J 5 bases; bases outside gene matches: 17. DNA for the CDR3: TGTGCCAGCAGCAAAAGGGGACTAGCGGAACCGCTATTGAACAATGAGCAGTTCTTC. Protein: CASSKRGLAEPLLNNEQFF.

The rearrangement joins TRBV6-5 to TRBJ1-1; D gene unclear. The CDR3 covers 15 residues. The V gene lost 6 bases and the J gene lost 4 bases, with 18 bases spanning the gap. Germline-derived CDR1 and CDR2 are MNHEY and SVGAGI. The CDR3 bases are TGTGCCAGCAGCACACACCCCAAGGTTGGCACTGAAGCTTTCTTT. This codes for CASSTHPKVGTEAFF.

This clone was picked up one time. CDR3 sequence reads: CASSLAPAGGPDEQFF. In DNA form, the CDR3 reads TGTGCCAGCAGCTTAGCGCCAGCGGGAGGGCCCGATGAGCAGTTCTTC. V usage is TRBV7-9 and J usage is TRBJ2-1, with TRBD2 matching over 10 bases. CDR3 length: 16 residues. Germline V gene sequence: CDR1 SEHNR, CDR2 FQNEAQ (reference sequence). V was pared by 0 bases and J by 8 bases, with 7 bases of the junction left unmatched. The whole variable domain, filled in from reference TRBV7-9 and TRBJ2-1, reads DTGVSQNPRHKITKRGQNVTFRCDPISEHNRLYWYRQTLGQGPEFLTYFQNEAQLEKSRLLSDRFSAERPKGSFSTLEIQRTEQGDSAMYLCASSLAPAGGPDEQFFGPGTRLTVL.

The chain links TRBV7-9 to TRBJ2-7; tentatively, D is TRBD1 (6 bases). The germline V and J ends were trimmed by 5 bases and 1 base, with 18 bases remaining between them. Germline V CDR1 and CDR2: SEHNR, FQNEAQ (reference sequence). There are 16 residues in the CDR3. CDR3 sequence (DNA): TGTGCCAGCAGCCGTAAGTTGTCAGGGGTTTCCTACGAGCAGTACTTC. Its protein product is CASSRKLSGVSYEQYF.

The chain couples TRBV19 to TRBJ2-1, with 10 bases lining up with TRBD2. Germline CDR1 LNHDA, CDR2 SQIVND (reference sequence). V shed 5 bases and J 7 bases; nucleotides not matched to a gene: 14. The CDR3 covers 17 residues. The CDR3, as DNA: TGTGCCAGTAGTCCCTGGACTAGCGGTCCCCCCCCGAATGAGCAGTTCTTC. Translation gives CASSPWTSGPPPNEQFF.

To note about this clone: This same CDR3 is encoded by further DNA sequences in the sample. V is TRBV12-5 and J is TRBJ2-2; D remains unclear. CDR3 length: 12 amino acids. Germline lookup yields CDR1 LGHNT and CDR2 FRNRAP. With 3 bases removed from V and 3 bases from J, the gap between germline ends came to 2 bases. DNA for the CDR3: TGTGCTAGTGGTTTCGACACCGGGGAGCTGTTTTTT. Translated, it gives CASGFDTGELFF.

The chain is built from TRBV2 and TRBJ2-5; 12 bases align to TRBD2. With V trimmed by 4 bases and J by 4 bases, 13 bases remained unmatched. This CDR3 is 18 amino acids long. Germline V gene sequence: CDR1 SNHLY, CDR2 FYNNEI. The CDR3 reads CASSGVRASGRAGETQYF. The CDR3 DNA reads as TGTGCCAGCAGTGGTGTTAGGGCTAGCGGGAGGGCCGGAGAGACCCAGTACTTC.

The CDR3 DNA follows: TGTGCCAGCAGTTCCCTCCTAGGGAATGAGCAGTTCTTC. Amino acid sequence: CASSSLLGNEQFF. The chain uses TRBV27 and TRBJ2-1; D unresolved. V was cut by 4 bases and J by 7 bases, with 11 bases left in between. The germline gives CDR1 MNHEY, CDR2 SMNVEV (reference sequence). The CDR3 contains 13 residues.

As for this clone: At one boundary the junction diverges from the germline segment, which might be a read error. V usage is TRBV27 and J usage is TRBJ2-1, with D possibly being TRBD2 (6 bases). Germline-derived CDR1 and CDR2 are MNHEY and SMNVEV (reference sequence). The CDR3 is 14 amino acids. For the CDR3, the DNA is TGTGCCAGCTGTTTGGGGGGAGCTTACAATGAGCAGTTCTTC. This encodes CASCLGGAYNEQFF.

The chain recombines TRBV7-9 with TRBJ1-4; D ambiguous. This CDR3 is built from 12 residues. The germline V gene encodes CDR1 SEHNR and CDR2 FQNEAQ (reference sequence). The germline V and J ends were trimmed by 6 bases and 12 bases, with 14 bases remaining between them. The chain's CDR3 is CASSSGLGQLFF. CDR3 nucleotides: TGTGCCAGCAGTTCGGGTCTCGGGCAACTGTTTTTT.